This passage covers 11 T cell receptor beta chains from one sample sequenced in a study of Ad26.COV2.S vaccination and SARS-CoV-2 variants. The treatment: some 20 received Ad26.COV2.S at low or high dose, single or two shots; 5 received placebo; per-sample allocation not given. The samples date from day 63 after the first vaccine or placebo injection. This table comes from immunoSEQ multiplex PCR, and its TCRdb copy is limited to in-frame clones, with some not included. The sample shows approximately 400,000 clones, 70% to 90% of them seen only once. Here the sequenced sample was peripheral blood, taken in a trial of Ad26.COV2.S vaccine versus placebo. The receptors were gathered from a person between 18 and 65 years old who received the Ad26.COV2.S COVID-19 vaccine or a placebo.

The chain links TRBV6-5 to TRBJ1-1, with 7 nucleotides matching TRBD1. The ends lost 6 bases at V and 3 bases at J; junction bases unmatched: 4. The CDR3 runs to 13 residues. Germline V gene lookup returns CDR1 MNHEY and CDR2 SVGAGI. The CDR3 DNA reads TGTGCCAGCAGGACAGACAGGGACACTGAAGCTTTCTTT. It codes for CASRTDRDTEAFF.

The V call is TRBV21-1, the J call TRBJ2-7. TRBV21-1 is a documented pseudogene. The CDR3 sequence is 11 residues long. CDR3 coding DNA: TGTGCCAGCAGCAACTCCTACGAGCAGTACTTC. This sequence encodes CASSNSYEQYF.

The V gene is TRBV3-1 (or the pseudogene TRBV3-2), the J gene TRBJ1-2; 7 nucleotides match TRBD1. Germline loops: CDR1 LGHDT, CDR2 YNNKEL (reference sequence). J was trimmed by 8 bases and V by 0 bases; bases with no gene match: 9. This CDR3 region has 15 residues. This CDR3 reads CASSQDQGGAQGYTF. The CDR3 nucleotides read TGTGCCAGCAGCCAAGATCAGGGGGGGGCGCAAGGCTACACCTTC.

This chain uses TRBV5-1 with TRBJ2-7; possible D gene TRBD1, 5 bases. Deletions cut 0 bases from V and 3 bases from J, with 16 bases between. The CDR3 runs 16 residues. Per the germline V gene, CDR1 is SGHRS and CDR2 is YFSETQ. The CDR3 DNA reads TGCGCCAGCAGCTTGGACACAGGATCGATCTTCTACGAGCAGTACTTC. Its translation: CASSLDTGSIFYEQYF.

The V and J genes are TRBV25-1 and TRBJ1-5, with D perhaps TRBD1 (6 bases). Germline loops: CDR1 MGHDK, CDR2 SYGVNS. V lost 2 bases and J 2 bases, leaving 13 bases between the germline ends. The CDR3 runs 16 residues. The CDR3 coding sequence is TGTGCCAGCAGTGAAGATAGGGGGACGGGCAATCAGCCCCAGCATTTT. Its protein is CASSEDRGTGNQPQHF.

The CDR3 sequence: CATSRDRGAYQPQHF. The CDR3 DNA reads as TGTGCCACCAGCAGAGATAGGGGGGCCTATCAGCCCCAGCATTTT. V gene TRBV15 combines with J gene TRBJ1-5; D is perhaps TRBD1 (6 bases). Germline V CDR1 and CDR2: LNHNV, YYDKDF (reference sequence). Between the trimmed V and J ends, which lost 0 bases and 5 bases, there was a span of 11 bases. The CDR3 extends over 15 amino acids.

CDR3 coding DNA: TGTGCCAGCAGCGGGAGGGGCGCAGGGGGTGAGCCCCAGCATTTT. Its protein product is CASSGRGAGGEPQHF. The chain couples TRBV5-6 to TRBJ1-5; 7 bases fit TRBD1. V was clipped by 4 bases and J by 8 bases; unmatched bases: 12. Germline V lookup: CDR1 SGHDT, CDR2 YYEEEE. The CDR3 contains 15 residues.

This chain's CDR3 is CASSVGDNSGELFF. The CDR3, as DNA: TGTGCCAGCAGCGTAGGGGACAATTCCGGGGAGCTGTTTTTT. The rearrangement links TRBV9 to TRBJ2-2, with D perhaps matching TRBD1 (6 bases). CDR3 length: 14 amino acids. Per the germline V gene, CDR1 is SGDLS and CDR2 is YYNGEE. Trimming stripped 0 bases from V and 6 bases from J, with 9 bases between. The full variable domain, rest sourced from reference TRBV9 and TRBJ2-2, is DSGVTQTPKHLITATGQRVTLRCSPRSGDLSVYWYQQSLDQGLQFLIQYYNGEERAKGNILERFSAQQFPDLHSELNLSSLELGDSALYFCASSVGDNSGELFFGEGSRLTVL.

CDR3 amino acids: CASSRTANTEAFF. The CDR3 nucleotides are TGTGCCAGCAGCAGGACAGCGAACACTGAAGCTTTCTTT. This rearrangement joins TRBV11-2 to TRBJ1-1; D is possibly TRBD1 (6 bases). The CDR3 is 13 residues long. V lost 5 bases, J lost 1 base, and 8 bases lay in between. The germline V gene has CDR1 SGHAT and CDR2 FQNNGV.

The chain joins TRBV29-1 to TRBJ2-5, with TRBD1 identical over 7 bases. The CDR3 is 13 residues long. Germline CDR1 is SQVTM and CDR2 is ANQGSEA. Losses at the gene ends were 1 base for V and 5 bases for J; bases not matched to a gene: 4. For the CDR3, the DNA is TGCAGCGTTGAAGGAAGGGGGCAGGAGACCCAGTACTTC. Protein: CSVEGRGQETQYF.

This chain uses TRBV29-1 with TRBJ2-5, with D perhaps matching TRBD1 or TRBD2 (8 bases each). V was clipped by 7 bases and J by 5 bases, with 20 bases between them. This CDR3 contains 14 residues. Germline V gives CDR1 SQVTM, CDR2 ANQGSEA. The CDR3 spells CSADGQGGGETQYF. CDR3 sequence (DNA): TGCAGCGCTGACGGACAGGGCGGGGGGGAGACCCAGTACTTC.